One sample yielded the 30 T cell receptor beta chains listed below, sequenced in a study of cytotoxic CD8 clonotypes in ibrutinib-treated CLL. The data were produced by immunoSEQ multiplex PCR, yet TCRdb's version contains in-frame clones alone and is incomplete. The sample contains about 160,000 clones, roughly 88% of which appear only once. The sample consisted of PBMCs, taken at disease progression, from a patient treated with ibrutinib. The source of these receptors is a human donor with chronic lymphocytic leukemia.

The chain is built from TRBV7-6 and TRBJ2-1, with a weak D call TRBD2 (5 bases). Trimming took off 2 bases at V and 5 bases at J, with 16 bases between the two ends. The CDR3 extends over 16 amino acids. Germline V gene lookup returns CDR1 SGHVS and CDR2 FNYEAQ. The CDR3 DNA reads TGTGCCAGCAGCTTAAAAGGAGGACTGACCGACAATGAGCAGTTCTTC. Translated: CASSLKGGLTDNEQFF. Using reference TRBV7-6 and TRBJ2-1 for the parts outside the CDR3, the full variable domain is GAGVSQSPRYKVTKRGQDVALRCDPISGHVSLYWYRQALGQGPEFLTYFNYEAQQDKSGLPNDRFSAERPEGSISTLTIQRTEQRDSAMYRCASSLKGGLTDNEQFFGPGTRLTVL.

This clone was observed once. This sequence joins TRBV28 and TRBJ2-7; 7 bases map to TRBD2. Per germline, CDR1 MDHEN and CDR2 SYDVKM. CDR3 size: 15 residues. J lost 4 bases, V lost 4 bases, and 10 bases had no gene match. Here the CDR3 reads CASSSQREKRYEQYF. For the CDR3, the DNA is TGTGCCAGCAGTTCTCAGCGGGAAAAGAGGTACGAGCAGTACTTC.

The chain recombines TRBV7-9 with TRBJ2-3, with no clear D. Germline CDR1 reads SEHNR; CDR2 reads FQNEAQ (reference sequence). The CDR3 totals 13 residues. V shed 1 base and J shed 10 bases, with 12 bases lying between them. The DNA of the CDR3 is TGTGCCAGCAGCTTAGGGGAACCCGATCCGCAGTATTTT. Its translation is CASSLGEPDPQYF.

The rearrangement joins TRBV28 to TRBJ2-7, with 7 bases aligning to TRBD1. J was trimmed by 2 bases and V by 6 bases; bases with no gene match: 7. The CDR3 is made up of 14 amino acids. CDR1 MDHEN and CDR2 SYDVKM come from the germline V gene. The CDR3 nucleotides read TGTGCCAGCAGGGAGGCAGGGGGAACCTACGAGCAGTACTTC. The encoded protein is CASREAGGTYEQYF.

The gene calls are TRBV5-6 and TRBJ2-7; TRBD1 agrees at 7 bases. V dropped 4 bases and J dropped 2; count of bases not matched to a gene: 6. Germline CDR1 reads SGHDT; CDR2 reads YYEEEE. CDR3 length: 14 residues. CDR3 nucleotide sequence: TGTGCCAGCAGCCCGCTCGACAGGGCCTACGAGCAGTACTTC. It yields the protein CASSPLDRAYEQYF.

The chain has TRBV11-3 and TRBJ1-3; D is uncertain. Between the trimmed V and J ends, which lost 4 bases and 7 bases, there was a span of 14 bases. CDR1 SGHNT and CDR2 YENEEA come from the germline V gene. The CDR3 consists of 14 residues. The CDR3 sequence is CASSSVQSSNTIYF. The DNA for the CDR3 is TGTGCCAGCAGCTCCGTTCAATCCAGTAACACCATATATTTT.

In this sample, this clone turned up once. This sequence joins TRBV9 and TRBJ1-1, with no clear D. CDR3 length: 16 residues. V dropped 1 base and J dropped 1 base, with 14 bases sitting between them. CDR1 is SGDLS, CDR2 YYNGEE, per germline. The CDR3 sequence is CASSVNRGYENTEAFF. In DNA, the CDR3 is TGTGCCAGCAGCGTAAACCGTGGGTACGAGAACACTGAAGCTTTCTTT.

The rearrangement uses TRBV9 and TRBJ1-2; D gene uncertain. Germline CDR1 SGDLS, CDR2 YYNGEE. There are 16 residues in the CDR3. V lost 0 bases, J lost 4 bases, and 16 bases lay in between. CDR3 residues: CASSVEIPDGFYGYTF. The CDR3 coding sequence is TGTGCCAGCAGCGTAGAAATCCCCGACGGCTTCTATGGCTACACCTTC.

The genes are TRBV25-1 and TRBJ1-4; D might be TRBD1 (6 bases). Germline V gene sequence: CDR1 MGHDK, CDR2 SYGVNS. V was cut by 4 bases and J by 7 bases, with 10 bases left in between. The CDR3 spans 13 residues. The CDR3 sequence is CASSGGAIEKLFF. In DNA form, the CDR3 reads TGTGCCAGCAGTGGGGGGGCTATTGAAAAACTGTTTTTT.

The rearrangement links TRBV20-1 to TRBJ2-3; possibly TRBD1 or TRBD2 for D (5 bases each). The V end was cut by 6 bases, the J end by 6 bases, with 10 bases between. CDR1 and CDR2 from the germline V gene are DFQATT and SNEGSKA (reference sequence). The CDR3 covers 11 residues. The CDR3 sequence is CSATGTDTQYF. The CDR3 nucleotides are TGCAGTGCAACGGGGACGGATACGCAGTATTTT.

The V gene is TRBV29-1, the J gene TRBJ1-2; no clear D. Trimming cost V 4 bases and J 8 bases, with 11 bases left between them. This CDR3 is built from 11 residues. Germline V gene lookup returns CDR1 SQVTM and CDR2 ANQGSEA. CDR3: CSVVGFLGYTF. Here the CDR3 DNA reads TGCAGCGTTGTAGGCTTTTTGGGCTACACCTTC.

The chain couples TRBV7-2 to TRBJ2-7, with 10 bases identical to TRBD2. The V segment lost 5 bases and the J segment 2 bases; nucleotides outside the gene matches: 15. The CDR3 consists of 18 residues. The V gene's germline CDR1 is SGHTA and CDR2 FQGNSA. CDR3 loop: CASSPRPSGRAHTYEQYF. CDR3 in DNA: TGTGCCAGCAGCCCCCGCCCCAGCGGGAGGGCCCATACCTACGAGCAGTACTTC.

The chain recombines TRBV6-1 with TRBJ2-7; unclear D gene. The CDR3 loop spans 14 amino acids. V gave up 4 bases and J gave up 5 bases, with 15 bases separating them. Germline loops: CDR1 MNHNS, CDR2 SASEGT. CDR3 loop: CASSGTIGRDEQYF. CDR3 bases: TGTGCCAGCAGTGGCACAATCGGACGGGACGAGCAGTACTTC.

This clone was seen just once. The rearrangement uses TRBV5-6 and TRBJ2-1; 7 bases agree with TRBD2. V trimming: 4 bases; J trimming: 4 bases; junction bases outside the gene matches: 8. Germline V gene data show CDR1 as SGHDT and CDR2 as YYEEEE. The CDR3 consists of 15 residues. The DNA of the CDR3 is TGTGCCAGCAGCAGGACTAGAATACAATACAATGAGCAGTTCTTC. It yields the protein CASSRTRIQYNEQFF.

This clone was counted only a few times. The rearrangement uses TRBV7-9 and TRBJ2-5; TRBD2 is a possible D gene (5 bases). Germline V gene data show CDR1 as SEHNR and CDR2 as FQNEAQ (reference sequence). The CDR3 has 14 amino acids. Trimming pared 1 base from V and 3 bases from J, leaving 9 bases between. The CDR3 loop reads CASSLVATKETQYF. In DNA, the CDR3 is TGTGCCAGCAGCTTAGTCGCGACTAAAGAGACCCAGTACTTC. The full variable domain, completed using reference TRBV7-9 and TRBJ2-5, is DTGVSQNPRHKITKRGQNVTFRCDPISEHNRLYWYRQTLGQGPEFLTYFQNEAQLEKSRLLSDRFSAERPKGSFSTLEIQRTEQGDSAMYLCASSLVATKETQYFGPGTRLLVL.

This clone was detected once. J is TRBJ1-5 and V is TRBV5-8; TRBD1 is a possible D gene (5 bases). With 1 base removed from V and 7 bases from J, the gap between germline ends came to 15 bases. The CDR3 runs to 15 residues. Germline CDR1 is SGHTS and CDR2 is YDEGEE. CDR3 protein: CASSLSGFSGQPQHF. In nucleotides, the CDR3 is TGTGCCAGCAGCTTGTCAGGGTTTTCTGGGCAGCCCCAGCATTTT.

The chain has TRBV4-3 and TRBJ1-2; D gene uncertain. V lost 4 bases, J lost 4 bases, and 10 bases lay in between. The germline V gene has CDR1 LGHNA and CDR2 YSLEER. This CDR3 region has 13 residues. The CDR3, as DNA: TGCGCCAGCAGCCTAGACCGATTCTATGGCTACACCTTC. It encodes CASSLDRFYGYTF.

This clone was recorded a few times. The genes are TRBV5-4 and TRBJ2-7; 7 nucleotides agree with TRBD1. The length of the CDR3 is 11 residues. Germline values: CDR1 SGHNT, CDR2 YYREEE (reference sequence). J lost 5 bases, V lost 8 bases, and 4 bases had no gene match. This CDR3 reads CASTQGHEQYF. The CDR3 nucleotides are TGTGCCAGTACACAGGGGCACGAGCAGTACTTC. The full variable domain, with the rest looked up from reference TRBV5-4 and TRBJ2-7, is ETGVTQSPTHLIKTRGQQVTLRCSSQSGHNTVSWYQQALGQGPQFIFQYYREEENGRGNFPPRFSGLQFPNYSSELNVNALELDDSALYLCASTQGHEQYFGPGTRLTVT.

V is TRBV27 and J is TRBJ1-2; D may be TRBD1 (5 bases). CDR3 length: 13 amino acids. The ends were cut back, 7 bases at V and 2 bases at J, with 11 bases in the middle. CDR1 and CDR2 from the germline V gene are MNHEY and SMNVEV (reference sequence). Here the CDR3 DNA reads TGTGCCAGCATACAGGAGAACAACTATGGCTACACCTTC. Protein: CASIQENNYGYTF.

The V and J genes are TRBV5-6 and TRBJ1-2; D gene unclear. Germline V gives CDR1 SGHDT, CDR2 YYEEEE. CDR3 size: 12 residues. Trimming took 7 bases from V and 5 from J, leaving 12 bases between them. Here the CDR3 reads CASDRGGYGYTF. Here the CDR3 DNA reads TGTGCCAGCGACCGGGGTGGGTATGGCTACACCTTC.

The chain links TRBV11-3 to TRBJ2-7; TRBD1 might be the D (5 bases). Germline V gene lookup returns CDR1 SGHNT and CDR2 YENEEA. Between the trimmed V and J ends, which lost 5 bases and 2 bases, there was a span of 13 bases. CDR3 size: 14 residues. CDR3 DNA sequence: TGTGCCAGCAGCACACAGGTAATTCCCTACGAGCAGTACTTC. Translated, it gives CASSTQVIPYEQYF. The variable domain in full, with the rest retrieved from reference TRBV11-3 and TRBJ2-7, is EAGVVQSPRYKIIEKKQPVAFWCNPISGHNTLYWYLQNLGQGPELLIRYENEEAVDDSQLPKDRFSAERLKGVDSTLKIQPAELGDSAVYLCASSTQVIPYEQYFGPGTRLTVT.

The CDR3 sequence: CATSRGWGPDTEAFF. The CDR3 nucleotides are TGTGCCACCAGCAGAGGTTGGGGGCCCGACACTGAAGCTTTCTTT. V gene TRBV15 combines with J gene TRBJ1-1; a possible D gene is TRBD1 (6 bases). Germline assignment: CDR1 LNHNV and CDR2 YYDKDF (reference sequence). Deletions cut 1 base from V and 3 bases from J, with 12 bases between. This CDR3 spans 15 amino acids.

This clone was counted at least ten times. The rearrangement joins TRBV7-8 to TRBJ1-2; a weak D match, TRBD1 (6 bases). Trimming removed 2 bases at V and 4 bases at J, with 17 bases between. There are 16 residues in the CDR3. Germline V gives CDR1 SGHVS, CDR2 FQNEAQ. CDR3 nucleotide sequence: TGTGCCAGCAGCTTAAGGGTGGCAGGGGCAATCTATGGCTACACCTTC. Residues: CASSLRVAGAIYGYTF.

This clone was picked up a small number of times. CDR3 nucleotide sequence: TGTGCCATCAGCCCCGGGACAGGGGGCTACGAGCAGTACTTC. This gives the protein CAISPGTGGYEQYF. The V call is TRBV10-3, the J call TRBJ2-7; 11 bases are a match to TRBD1. CDR1 is ENHRY, CDR2 SYGVKD, per germline. The CDR3 has 14 amino acids. V gave up 6 bases and J gave up 3 bases; unmatched junction bases: 4.

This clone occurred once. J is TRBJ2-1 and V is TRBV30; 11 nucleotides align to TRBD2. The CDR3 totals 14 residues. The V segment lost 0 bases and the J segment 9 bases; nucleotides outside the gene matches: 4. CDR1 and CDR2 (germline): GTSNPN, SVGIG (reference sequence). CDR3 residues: CAWSVLAGVGEQFF. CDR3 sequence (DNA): TGTGCCTGGAGTGTACTAGCGGGGGTGGGTGAGCAGTTCTTC.

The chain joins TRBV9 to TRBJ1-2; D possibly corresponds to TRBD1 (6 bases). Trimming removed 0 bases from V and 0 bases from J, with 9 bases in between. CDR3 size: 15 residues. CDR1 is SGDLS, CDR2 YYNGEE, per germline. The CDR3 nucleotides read TGTGCCAGCAGCGTAGCCAGGGGAGCTAACTATGGCTACACCTTC. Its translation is CASSVARGANYGYTF.

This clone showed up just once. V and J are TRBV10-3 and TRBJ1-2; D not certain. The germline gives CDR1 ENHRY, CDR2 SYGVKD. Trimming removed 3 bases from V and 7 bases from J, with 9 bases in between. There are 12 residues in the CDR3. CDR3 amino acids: CAISDWGGGYTF. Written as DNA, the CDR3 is TGTGCCATCAGTGATTGGGGAGGTGGCTACACCTTC.

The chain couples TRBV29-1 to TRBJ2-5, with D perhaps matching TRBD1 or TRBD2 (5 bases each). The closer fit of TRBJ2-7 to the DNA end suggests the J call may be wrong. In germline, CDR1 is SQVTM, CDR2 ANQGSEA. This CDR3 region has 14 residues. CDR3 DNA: TGCAGCGTTGAATTAGTGGGGGTCGTCTACGAGCAGTACTTC. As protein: CSVELVGVVYEQYF.

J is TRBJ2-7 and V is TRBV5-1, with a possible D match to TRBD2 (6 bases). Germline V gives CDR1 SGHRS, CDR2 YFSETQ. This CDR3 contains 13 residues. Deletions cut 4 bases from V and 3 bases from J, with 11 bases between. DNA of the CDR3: TGCGCCAGCAGCCTGCGGGGTATCTACGAGCAGTACTTC. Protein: CASSLRGIYEQYF.

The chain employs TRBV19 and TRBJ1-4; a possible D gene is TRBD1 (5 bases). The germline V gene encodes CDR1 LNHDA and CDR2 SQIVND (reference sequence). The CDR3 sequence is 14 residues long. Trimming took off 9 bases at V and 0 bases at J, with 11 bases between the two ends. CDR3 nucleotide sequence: TGTGCCAGCGGGGAACAGGCAACTAATGAAAAACTGTTTTTT. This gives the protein CASGEQATNEKLFF.